This passage covers 30 T cell receptor beta chains from one sample sequenced in a study of T cell repertoires in cytomegalovirus infection. TCRdb reanalysed the reads using MiXCR and keeps one entry per CDR3 protein. The table includes around 430,000 distinct CDR3 sequences, roughly 42% detected once. Their target antigens are unknown. This sample comprised cultured PBMCs, obtained from culture after CMV antigen stimulation. These receptor sequences come from a human donor in good health (CMV status not recorded). Some clones in this sample may be carry-over from other donors' samples.

V gene TRBV7-6 combines with J gene TRBJ2-3, with a tentative D call TRBD1 (6 bases). The ends were cut back, 1 base at V and 2 bases at J, with 13 bases in the middle. The germline CDR1 and CDR2 sequences are SGHVS and FNYEAQ. The CDR3 is 16 amino acids. In nucleotides, the CDR3 is TGTGCCAGCAGCTTAGTCGCGCCAGGGGCCACAGATACGCAGTATTTT. Amino acid sequence: CASSLVAPGATDTQYF.

V is TRBV19 and J is TRBJ1-2, with 7 positions matching TRBD1. Losses at the gene ends were 3 bases for V and 5 bases for J; bases not matched to a gene: 9. The CDR3 length is 15 residues. Germline loops: CDR1 LNHDA, CDR2 SQIVND (reference sequence). CDR3 loop: CASSIPTGTAYGYTF. For the CDR3, the DNA is TGTGCCAGTAGTATCCCAACCGGGACAGCATATGGCTACACCTTC.

This clonotype has only a few counts. The CDR3 loop reads CASSSSPLTGDTQYF. The CDR3 nucleotides read TGTGCCAGCAGTTCATCGCCCTTGACTGGAGATACGCAGTATTTT. The chain couples TRBV12-3 or TRBV12-4 to TRBJ2-3; D unclear. This CDR3 has 15 residues. V was clipped by 4 bases and J by 5 bases, with 16 bases between them.

The gene calls are TRBV11-2 and TRBJ2-3; TRBD2 matches at 8 bases. Germline V lookup: CDR1 SGHAT, CDR2 FQNNGV. Trimming at V came to 3 bases and at J to 4 bases, leaving 9 bases not matched to a gene. The CDR3 extends over 16 amino acids. CDR3 sequence (DNA): TGTGCCAGCAGCTTCGCCGGGACTAGGAGCGCAGATACGCAGTATTTT. Its protein product is CASSFAGTRSADTQYF.

J is TRBJ1-4 and V is TRBV28; D not certain. Trimming removed 5 bases from V and 12 bases from J, with 7 bases in between. There are 10 residues in the CDR3. CDR1 MDHEN and CDR2 SYDVKM come from the germline V gene. In DNA, the CDR3 is TGTGCCAGCAGTGACCGAGAACTGTTTTTT. Residues: CASSDRELFF.

The table lists this clonotype with a few counts. This chain joins TRBV2 and TRBJ1-1; 7 positions agree with TRBD1. V trimming: 2 bases; J trimming: 2 bases; junction bases outside the gene matches: 2. The length of the CDR3 is 14 residues. Looked up from germline, CDR1 is SNHLY and CDR2 is FYNNEI. The CDR3 DNA follows: TGTGCCAGCAGTGAAAGACAGGGTAACACTGAAGCTTTCTTT. This gives the protein CASSERQGNTEAFF.

A few counts support this clonotype. The chain couples TRBV11-2 to TRBJ2-7; TRBD2 matches 12 bases. In germline, CDR1 is SGHAT, CDR2 FQNNGV. The V segment lost 5 bases and the J segment 2 bases; nucleotides outside the gene matches: 13. The CDR3 loop spans 18 amino acids. The DNA for the CDR3 is TGTGCCAGCAGCCAAGGGGCCCTGACTAGCGGGAGCGCCTACGAGCAGTACTTC. It codes for CASSQGALTSGSAYEQYF.

This chain connects TRBV7-6 to TRBJ2-7; D gene ambiguous. This CDR3 region has 14 residues. Germline CDR1 is SGHVS and CDR2 is FNYEAQ. Trimming cost V 6 bases and J 0 bases, with 12 bases left between them. This CDR3 is CASSRGGASYEQYF. DNA for the CDR3: TGTGCCAGCAGTCGTGGTGGAGCCTCCTACGAGCAGTACTTC.

This clonotype has a single count. V and J are TRBV28 and TRBJ1-2; tentative D call: TRBD1 (5 bases). Germline V gene data show CDR1 as MDHEN and CDR2 as SYDVKM. V dropped 8 bases and J dropped 8 bases, with 12 bases sitting between them. The CDR3 length is 11 residues. For the CDR3, the DNA is TGTGCCAGCTCCACAGGCCCCGGCTACACCTTC. It yields the protein CASSTGPGYTF.

The CDR3 loop is CASSLDPGQGIGYTF. DNA of the CDR3: TGTGCCAGCAGCTTAGACCCGGGACAGGGCATTGGCTACACCTTC. The rearrangement joins TRBV7-6 to TRBJ1-2; 9 bases map to TRBD1. The CDR3 contains 15 residues. J gave up 7 bases and V 1 base, and 7 bases lay outside the gene matches. Germline lookup yields CDR1 SGHVS and CDR2 FNYEAQ.

This clonotype appeared a few times. This chain joins TRBV7-2 and TRBJ1-5; D unresolved. Trimming removed 4 bases from V and 7 bases from J, with 8 bases in between. Germline V gene sequence: CDR1 SGHTA, CDR2 FQGNSA. The CDR3 consists of 12 residues. The CDR3 loop is CASSSPGQPQHF. CDR3 coding DNA: TGTGCCAGCAGCTCGCCAGGACAGCCCCAGCATTTT.

This chain links TRBV6-1 with TRBJ2-7; 8 bases are a match to TRBD1. CDR3 size: 13 residues. The germline gives CDR1 MNHNS, CDR2 SASEGT. The junction had 3 bases not matched to a gene; V was cut back by 6 bases and J by 2 bases. The CDR3 region is CASRTGGTYEQYF. CDR3 sequence (DNA): TGTGCCAGCAGAACAGGGGGGACCTACGAGCAGTACTTC.

This clonotype showed up just a few times. The chain carries TRBV15 and TRBJ2-5; no definite D call. In germline, CDR1 is LNHNV, CDR2 YYDKDF (reference sequence). This CDR3 is 14 amino acids long. Deletions cut 0 bases from V and 2 bases from J, with 7 bases between. The CDR3 coding sequence is TGTGCCACCAGCAGAGAGCCGCGGCAAGAGACCCAGTACTTC. It yields the protein CATSREPRQETQYF.

The J gene is TRBJ2-3, the V gene TRBV7-8, with 8 bases fitting TRBD2. The trim removed 3 bases at V and 0 bases at J, leaving 2 bases unmatched. Germline values: CDR1 SGHVS, CDR2 FQNEAQ. This CDR3 is 15 amino acids long. CDR3 region: CASSFSGTSTDTQYF. DNA of the CDR3: TGTGCCAGCAGCTTTAGCGGGACTAGCACAGATACGCAGTATTTT.

The table lists this clonotype with a few counts. The V and J genes are TRBV4-1 and TRBJ1-2, with D tentatively TRBD1 (6 bases). Germline values: CDR1 MGHRA, CDR2 YSYEKL. This CDR3 contains 14 residues. The V and J ends lost 0 bases and 4 bases respectively, with 9 bases between them. CDR3 DNA: TGCGCCAGCAGCCAAGATCCACAGGGCTATGGCTACACCTTC. Translating it yields CASSQDPQGYGYTF.

This clonotype has just a few counts. The rearrangement uses TRBV7-2 and TRBJ2-1; no firm D call. V lost 3 bases to trimming and J lost 8 bases, with 17 bases between them. The CDR3 length is 15 residues. The germline gives CDR1 SGHTA, CDR2 FQGNSA. The CDR3 DNA sequence: TGTGCCAGCAGCTTTGGGCTAAGTGGGGTCGATGAGCAGTTCTTC. Protein product: CASSFGLSGVDEQFF.

This clonotype has more than one count but fewer than ten. The V call is TRBV11-2, the J call TRBJ2-2; D is unresolved. Germline V CDR1 and CDR2: SGHAT, FQNNGV. The CDR3 runs to 14 residues. Trimming left V 0 bases short and J 4 bases short, with 6 bases between. This CDR3 is CASSLDSLTGELFF. The CDR3, as DNA: TGTGCCAGCAGCTTAGATTCCCTCACCGGGGAGCTGTTTTTT. The entire variable domain, with the rest obtained from reference TRBV11-2 and TRBJ2-2, is as follows: EAGVAQSPRYKIIEKRQSVAFWCNPISGHATLYWYQQILGQGPKLLIQFQNNGVVDDSQLPKDRFSAERLKGVDSTLKIQPAKLEDSAVYLCASSLDSLTGELFFGEGSRLTVL.

This chain joins TRBV2 and TRBJ2-2, with a tentative D call TRBD1 (5 bases). The length of the CDR3 is 17 residues. The germline V and J ends were trimmed by 6 bases and 0 bases, with 17 bases remaining between them. Per germline, CDR1 SNHLY and CDR2 FYNNEI. The CDR3 nucleotides read TGTGCCAGCAGCCTCACCAGAACAGGTCCGAACACCGGGGAGCTGTTTTTT. Translating gives CASSLTRTGPNTGELFF.

This clonotype was detected a few times. The J gene is TRBJ1-5, the V gene TRBV28; the D is unclear. The germline CDR1 and CDR2 sequences are MDHEN and SYDVKM. V shed 2 bases and J shed 5 bases, with 10 bases lying between them. The length of the CDR3 is 14 residues. The CDR3 loop is CASSLGSGYQPQHF. CDR3 in DNA: TGTGCCAGCAGTTTAGGGTCGGGGTATCAGCCCCAGCATTTT.

The V call is TRBV27, the J call TRBJ1-6; TRBD1 aligns across 8 bases. The trim removed 5 bases at V and 10 bases at J, leaving 10 bases unmatched. The CDR3 sequence is 15 residues long. CDR1 is MNHEY, CDR2 SMNVEV, per germline (reference sequence). CDR3 coding DNA: TGTGCCAGCAGTGCCCGGGACAGGTCCGTATCACCCCTCCACTTT. This sequence encodes CASSARDRSVSPLHF.

The table lists this clonotype with a few counts. The J gene is TRBJ2-2, the V gene TRBV7-2; 7 nucleotides agree with TRBD1. Germline CDR1 SGHTA, CDR2 FQGNSA. V lost 5 bases, J lost 6 bases, and 6 bases stayed unmatched. This CDR3 spans 14 amino acids. CDR3 in amino acids: CASSPNRGSGELFF. The CDR3 DNA follows: TGTGCCAGCAGCCCCAACAGGGGTTCCGGGGAGCTGTTTTTT.

The chain recombines TRBV7-9 with TRBJ2-1; D is perhaps TRBD1 (6 bases). The CDR3 loop spans 14 amino acids. The V gene's germline CDR1 is SEHNR and CDR2 FQNEAQ (reference sequence). With 1 base removed from V and 8 bases from J, the gap between germline ends came to 12 bases. CDR3 loop: CASSLVHRVDEQFF. The CDR3 DNA follows: TGTGCCAGCAGCTTAGTTCACAGGGTCGATGAGCAGTTCTTC.

The genes are TRBV7-4 and TRBJ1-2; 9 nucleotides match TRBD1. Looked up from germline, CDR1 is SGHVT and CDR2 is SQSDAQ. Trimming took 1 base from V and 4 from J; bases not matched to a gene: 4. CDR3 size: 15 residues. CDR3 bases: TGTGCCAGCAGCTTAGTGAGGACAGGGGCCTATGGCTACACCTTC. Translation: CASSLVRTGAYGYTF.

In this sample, this clonotype turned up once. The genes are TRBV9 and TRBJ2-2; 7 positions match TRBD2. V lost 4 bases and J lost 3; bases outside the gene matches: 6. The CDR3 has 15 amino acids. Germline CDR1 and CDR2: SGDLS and YYNGEE. CDR3 nucleotides: TGTGCCAGCAGCAAAGCGGGGTTCGACACCGGGGAGCTGTTTTTT. It translates to CASSKAGFDTGELFF.

This chain uses TRBV12-3 or TRBV12-4 with TRBJ1-3, with no clear D. The CDR3 runs to 16 residues. V lost 1 base, J lost 0 bases, and 10 bases lay in between. The CDR3 loop reads CASSLDGSFSGNTIYF. In DNA form, the CDR3 reads TGTGCCAGCAGTTTAGATGGCAGTTTCTCTGGAAACACCATATATTTT.

This clonotype was seen more than once but under ten times. The chain is built from TRBV7-2 and TRBJ2-7; D tentatively fits TRBD1 or TRBD2 (6 bases each). V gave up 2 bases and J gave up 3 bases, with 11 bases separating them. The CDR3 sequence is 14 residues long. The germline gives CDR1 SGHTA, CDR2 FQGNSA. The CDR3 nucleotides are TGTGCCAGCAGCTTAAAAGGAGGGGGCTACGAGCAGTACTTC. Its protein product is CASSLKGGGYEQYF.

The V and J genes are TRBV5-1 and TRBJ2-5, with 13 bases lining up with TRBD2. Germline assignment: CDR1 SGHRS and CDR2 YFSETQ. The V segment lost 0 bases and the J segment 4 bases; nucleotides outside the gene matches: 9. The CDR3 has 18 amino acids. The CDR3 reads CASSLGLAGGRIGETQYF. The CDR3 nucleotides are TGCGCCAGCAGCTTGGGACTAGCGGGAGGAAGGATAGGAGAGACCCAGTACTTC.

The J gene is TRBJ2-7, the V gene TRBV6-1, with D possibly TRBD2 on 5 matching bases. Trimming stripped 1 base from V and 3 bases from J, with 7 bases between. The CDR3 spans 13 residues. Germline loops: CDR1 MNHNS, CDR2 SASEGT. The CDR3 here is CASSEERDYEQYF. The DNA of the CDR3 is TGTGCCAGCAGTGAAGAGAGGGACTACGAGCAGTACTTC.

This clonotype was found a few times. The rearrangement links TRBV10-3 to TRBJ2-1; 11 bases fit TRBD2. The V segment lost 11 bases and the J segment 0 bases; nucleotides outside the gene matches: 9. CDR1 and CDR2 (germline): ENHRY, SYGVKD. CDR3 length: 16 residues. CDR3 DNA sequence: TGTGCCGTCGGGACTAGCGGACCCTACTCCTACAATGAGCAGTTCTTC. Translation gives CAVGTSGPYSYNEQFF.

This chain joins TRBV11-2 and TRBJ2-7; perhaps TRBD2 as D (6 bases). Trimming removed 1 base at V and 7 bases at J, with 17 bases between. Germline-derived CDR1 and CDR2 are SGHAT and FQNNGV. This CDR3 is built from 15 residues. The CDR3 DNA follows: TGTGCCAGCAGCTTAGCCGGAGGCGGGGTCCTGGAGCAGTACTTC. This codes for CASSLAGGGVLEQYF. Filled out from reference TRBV11-2 and TRBJ2-7, the complete variable domain reads EAGVAQSPRYKIIEKRQSVAFWCNPISGHATLYWYQQILGQGPKLLIQFQNNGVVDDSQLPKDRFSAERLKGVDSTLKIQPAKLEDSAVYLCASSLAGGGVLEQYFGPGTRLTVT.